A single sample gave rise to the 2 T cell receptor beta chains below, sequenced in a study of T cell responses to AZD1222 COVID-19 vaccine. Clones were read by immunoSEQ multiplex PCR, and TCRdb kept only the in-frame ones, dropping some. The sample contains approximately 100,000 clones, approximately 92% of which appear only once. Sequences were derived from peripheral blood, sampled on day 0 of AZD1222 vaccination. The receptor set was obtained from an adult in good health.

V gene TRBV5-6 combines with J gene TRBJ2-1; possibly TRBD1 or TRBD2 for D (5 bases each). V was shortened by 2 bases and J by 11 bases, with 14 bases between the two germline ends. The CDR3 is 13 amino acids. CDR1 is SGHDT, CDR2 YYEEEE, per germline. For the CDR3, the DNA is TGTGCCAGCAGCTTTTGGATGATGGGACAGCAGTTCTTC. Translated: CASSFWMMGQQFF.

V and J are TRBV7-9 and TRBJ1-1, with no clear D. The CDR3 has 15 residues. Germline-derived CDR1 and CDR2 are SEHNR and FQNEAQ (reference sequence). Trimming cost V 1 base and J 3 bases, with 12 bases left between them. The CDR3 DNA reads TGTGCCAGCAGCTTAGGTGGGCTTTATGACACTGAAGCTTTCTTT. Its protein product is CASSLGGLYDTEAFF.